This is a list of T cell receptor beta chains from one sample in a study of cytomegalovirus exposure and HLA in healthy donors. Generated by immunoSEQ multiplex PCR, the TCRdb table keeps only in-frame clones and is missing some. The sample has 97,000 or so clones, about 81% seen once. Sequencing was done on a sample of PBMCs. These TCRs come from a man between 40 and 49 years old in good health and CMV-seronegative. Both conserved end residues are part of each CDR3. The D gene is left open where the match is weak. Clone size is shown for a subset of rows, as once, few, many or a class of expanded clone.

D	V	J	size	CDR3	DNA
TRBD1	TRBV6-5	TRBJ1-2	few	CASSYRGRSEGGYTF	TGTGCCAGCAGTTACAGGGGGCGGTCGGAAGGGGGCTACACCTTC
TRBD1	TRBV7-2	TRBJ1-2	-	CASSFAGGGYGYTF	TGTGCCAGCAGCTTCGCAGGGGGAGGCTATGGCTACACCTTC
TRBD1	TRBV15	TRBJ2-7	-	CATRPGQGVEQYF	TGTGCCACTAGACCGGGACAGGGGGTCGAGCAGTACTTC
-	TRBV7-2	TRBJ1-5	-	CASSLVTSQPQHF	TGTGCCAGCAGCTTAGTGACAAGTCAGCCCCAGCATTTT
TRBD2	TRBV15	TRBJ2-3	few	CATSRERFLGLAETNTDTQYF	TGTGCCACCAGCAGAGAAAGGTTTTTAGGACTAGCGGAAACAAACACAGATACGCAGTATTTT
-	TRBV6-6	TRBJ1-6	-	CASSLRTESSPLHF	TGTGCCAGCAGCCTGCGGACAGAATCTTCACCCCTCCACTTT
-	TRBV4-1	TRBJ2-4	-	CASSPGTFLAKNIQYF	TGCGCCAGCAGCCCCGGGACATTTTTAGCCAAAAACATTCAGTACTTC
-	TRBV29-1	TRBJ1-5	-	CSVAGQGSEQPQHF	TGCAGCGTTGCAGGGCAGGGATCAGAACAGCCCCAGCATTTT
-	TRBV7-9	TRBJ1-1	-	CAGSPGQNTEAFF	TGTGCCGGATCACCGGGACAGAACACTGAAGCTTTCTTT
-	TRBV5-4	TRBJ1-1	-	CASSFTEYTEAFF	TGTGCCAGCAGCTTTACGGAGTACACTGAAGCTTTCTTT
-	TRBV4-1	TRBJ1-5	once	CASSHSLTGSNQPQHF	TGCGCCAGCAGCCACTCCCTCACAGGGAGCAATCAGCCCCAGCATTTT
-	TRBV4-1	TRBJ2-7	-	CASSQAAGPITYEQYF	TGCGCCAGCAGCCAAGCCGCGGGACCGATAACATACGAGCAGTACTTC
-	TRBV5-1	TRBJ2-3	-	CASSLELGADTQYF	TGCGCCAGCAGCTTGGAGTTGGGAGCCGATACGCAGTATTTT
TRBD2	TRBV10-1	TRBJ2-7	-	CASSESGSGAPYEQYF	TGCGCCAGCAGTGAGTCGGGTAGCGGGGCACCCTACGAGCAGTACTTC
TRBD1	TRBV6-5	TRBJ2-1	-	CASSPGQRPEQFF	TGTGCCAGCAGTCCGGGACAGCGGCCTGAGCAGTTCTTC
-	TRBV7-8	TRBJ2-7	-	CASSSYSYEQYF	TGTGCCAGCAGCTCCTACTCCTACGAGCAGTACTTC
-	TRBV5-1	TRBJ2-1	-	CASSLGAEQFF	TGCGCCAGCAGCCTAGGTGCGGAGCAGTTCTTC
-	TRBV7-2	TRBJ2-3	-	CASSVTTDTQYF	TGCGCCAGCAGCGTAACAACAGATACGCAGTATTTT
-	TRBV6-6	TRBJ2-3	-	CASSRAVVGDTQYF	TGTGCCAGCAGCCGAGCGGTGGTGGGAGATACGCAGTATTTT
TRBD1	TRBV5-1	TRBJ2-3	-	CATSPGQGGDTQYF	TGCGCCACTAGCCCGGGACAGGGGGGAGATACGCAGTATTTT
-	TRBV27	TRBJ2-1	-	CASSLNGNEQFF	TGTGCCAGCAGTTTAAACGGCAATGAGCAGTTCTTC
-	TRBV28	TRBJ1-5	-	CASSFWQGSRPQHF	TGTGCCAGCAGTTTTTGGCAGGGGTCCCGGCCCCAGCATTTT
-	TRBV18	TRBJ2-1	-	CASSPPRGVVYEQFF	TGTGCCAGCTCACCACCCCGCGGGGTAGTGTATGAGCAGTTCTTC
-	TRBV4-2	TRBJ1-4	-	CASSMHQGRKLFF	TGTGCCAGCAGTATGCACCAGGGGCGGAAACTGTTTTTT
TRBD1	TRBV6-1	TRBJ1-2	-	CASSEGTGGCGYTF	TGTGCCAGCAGTGAAGGGACAGGGGGTTGTGGCTACACCTTC
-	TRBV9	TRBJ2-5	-	CASSPAEKTIQKTQYF	TGTGCCAGCAGCCCAGCAGAAAAGACTATTCAGAAGACCCAGTACTTC
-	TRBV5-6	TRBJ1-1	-	CASSAPEGSSLNTEAFF	TGTGCCAGCAGCGCACCGGAGGGGTCCTCCTTGAACACTGAAGCTTTCTTT
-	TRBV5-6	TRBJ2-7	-	CASSRHGRTYEQYF	TGTGCCAGCAGCAGACATGGGAGAACCTACGAGCAGTACTTC
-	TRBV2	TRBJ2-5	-	CASSPGGPETQYF	TGTGCCAGCAGCCCCGGGGGGCCAGAGACCCAGTACTTC
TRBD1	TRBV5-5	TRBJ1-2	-	CASSPRIGTVGYGYTF	TGTGCCAGCAGCCCCCGGATCGGGACAGTGGGCTATGGCTACACCTTC
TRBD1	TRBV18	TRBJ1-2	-	CASAAGTDYGYTF	TGTGCCAGCGCAGCCGGGACAGACTATGGCTACACCTTC